This T cell receptor (beta chain) was captured in a study of Graves' ophthalmopathy and Graves' hyperthyroidism. Study summary: Blood was drawn at initial diagnosis, before any treatment.

Excluded: other autoimmune disease, uncontrolled infection, pregnancy or lactation. The authors amplified TCR beta CDR3 regions from RNA transcripts. First-round RT-PCR used HTBI primers; second-round multiplex PCR followed. One entry per CDR3 protein results from TCRdb running MiXCR on the multiplex PCR reads. The table shows some 400,000 distinct CDR3 sequences, with about 17% occurring only once. This clonotype was recorded at least ten times. Its specificity is unknown. Overall study results and limits: From stable hyperthyroidism, ophthalmopathy was separated by a 13-signature model with 85% to 90% sensitivity and approximately 81% specificity.

The V and J ends lost 2 bases and 3 bases, in that order; junction bases with no gene match: 2. Germline lookup yields CDR1 MNHEY and CDR2 SVGAGI. This CDR3 spans 14 amino acids. This TCR came from a young woman with Graves' ophthalmopathy. The chain has TRBV6-5 and TRBJ2-7; TRBD1 matches at 9 bases. Sequenced input: peripheral blood. The CDR3 is CASSYTTGGYEQYF. CDR3 sequence (DNA): TGTGCCAGCAGTTACACGACAGGGGGCTACGAGCAGTACTTC.